The 32 T cell receptor beta chains in this list originate from one sample, sequenced in a study of T cells expressing NK-cell markers. Following a re-call of the 5' RACE reads, TCRdb has one entry per CDR3 protein and lacks DNA. This repertoire comprises roughly 180,000 distinct CDR3 sequences; its ten largest clones make up around a sixth. The sample taken for sequencing was blood T cells: a sorted CD56 or NKG2C T cell subset, CD4+ or CD8+ T cells, or bulk PBMC T cells (not recorded which). The source is a woman between 18 and 69 years old in good health.

Frequency places this clonotype as medium-sized (0.01 to 0.1%). This chain uses TRBV5-1 with TRBJ2-1; TCRdb's assignment of TRBD1 cannot be checked, as there is no DNA. CDR3 size: 15 residues. Looked up from germline, CDR1 is SGHRS and CDR2 is YFSETQ. The CDR3 loop reads CASSLEGTGFNEQFF.

The chain links TRBV7-2 to TRBJ1-5; TCRdb's assignment of TRBD1 cannot be checked, as there is no DNA. Germline values: CDR1 SGHTA, CDR2 FQGNSA. The CDR3 loop spans 16 amino acids. CDR3 sequence reads: CASSLDGGGTNQPQHF.

The chain has TRBV24-1 and TRBJ2-1; absent DNA, TCRdb's TRBD1 call cannot be checked. The CDR3 contains 16 residues. Per the germline V gene, CDR1 is KGHDR and CDR2 is SFDVKD. The CDR3: CATNLCRGGSYNEQFF.

V and J are TRBV7-9 and TRBJ1-4. The CDR3 is 14 residues long. Germline lookup yields CDR1 SEHNR and CDR2 FQNEAQ (reference sequence). The CDR3 sequence: CASSFGPTNEKLFF.

V gene TRBV5-1 combines with J gene TRBJ2-1; TCRdb indicates TRBD1, and absent DNA this call remains unverified. Looked up from germline, CDR1 is SGHRS and CDR2 is YFSETQ. The CDR3 extends over 15 amino acids. CDR3 sequence reads: CASSGGQGAINEQFF.

The rearrangement uses TRBV5-1 and TRBJ2-7; TCRdb picks TRBD1, but there is no DNA to check that call. The germline CDR1 and CDR2 sequences are SGHRS and YFSETQ. The CDR3 is 16 residues long. CDR3 sequence: CASSLGSTGGTYEQYF. Variable domain in full (rest from reference TRBV5-1 and TRBJ2-7): KAGVTQTPRYLIKTRGQQVTLSCSPISGHRSVSWYQQTPGQGLQFLFEYFSETQRNKGNFPGRFSGRQFSNSRSEMNVSTLELGDSALYLCASSLGSTGGTYEQYFGPGTRLTVT.

CDR3 sequence reads: CASSLDPPPYNEQFF. This chain uses TRBV5-1 with TRBJ2-1; TCRdb names TRBD2, which stays unverified in the absence of DNA. CDR3 length: 15 residues. CDR1 and CDR2 (germline): SGHRS, YFSETQ. Filled out from reference TRBV5-1 and TRBJ2-1, the complete variable domain reads KAGVTQTPRYLIKTRGQQVTLSCSPISGHRSVSWYQQTPGQGLQFLFEYFSETQRNKGNFPGRFSGRQFSNSRSEMNVSTLELGDSALYLCASSLDPPPYNEQFFGPGTRLTVL.

This chain joins TRBV19 and TRBJ1-1; TCRdb designates TRBD1, a call that cannot be tested without DNA. This CDR3 has 11 amino acids. Per the germline V gene, CDR1 is LNHDA and CDR2 is SQIVND (reference sequence). This chain's CDR3 is CASKGGTEAFF.

The J gene is TRBJ2-3, the V gene TRBV5-1; the D call from TCRdb, TRBD1, cannot be confirmed without DNA. CDR3 length: 15 amino acids. Germline V gene sequence: CDR1 SGHRS, CDR2 YFSETQ. The chain's CDR3 is CASSLGRGDTDTQYF. Filled out from reference TRBV5-1 and TRBJ2-3, the complete variable domain reads KAGVTQTPRYLIKTRGQQVTLSCSPISGHRSVSWYQQTPGQGLQFLFEYFSETQRNKGNFPGRFSGRQFSNSRSEMNVSTLELGDSALYLCASSLGRGDTDTQYFGPGTRLTVL.

The chain links TRBV18 to TRBJ2-7; TCRdb lists TRBD1, though no DNA is available to test this call. This CDR3 is built from 15 residues. Germline-derived CDR1 and CDR2 are KGHSH and LQKENI. The CDR3: CASSPHPGQVYEQYF.

V and J are TRBV9 and TRBJ1-1; the TRBD1 assignment by TCRdb is unverifiable without DNA. The CDR3 is made up of 16 amino acids. Germline values: CDR1 SGDLS, CDR2 YYNGEE. CDR3 protein: CASSDYTGIPNTEAFF.

V and J are TRBV12-3 or TRBV12-4 and TRBJ2-1; checking the TCRdb D call of TRBD1 is not possible without DNA. The CDR3 spans 14 residues. CDR3 amino acids: CASSPSGSYNEQFF.

The V gene is TRBV12-3 or TRBV12-4, the J gene TRBJ1-2. The CDR3 has 15 residues. The CDR3 is CASSVSIDKSYGYTF.

J is TRBJ1-2 and V is TRBV29-1; checking the TCRdb D call of TRBD1 is not possible without DNA. The CDR3 has 11 residues. Germline V CDR1 and CDR2: SQVTM, ANQGSEA. CDR3 in amino acids: CSVDRVGGYTF.

The gene calls are TRBV5-1 and TRBJ2-3; the D call of TRBD1 rests on TCRdb alone, since no DNA is present to check it. The CDR3 loop spans 14 amino acids. In germline, CDR1 is SGHRS, CDR2 YFSETQ. This CDR3 is CASSLGDGSDTQYF.

The chain links TRBV7-2 to TRBJ2-1. The CDR3 length is 15 residues. The V gene's germline CDR1 is SGHTA and CDR2 FQGNSA. The CDR3 protein is CASSLFGPSYNEQFF.

This chain connects TRBV10-2 to TRBJ2-3; the D gene TCRdb calls, TRBD1, cannot be checked with no DNA. This CDR3 has 17 residues. CDR1 and CDR2 (germline): WSHSY, SAAADI. Here the CDR3 reads CASSESRQGVSTDTQYF.

The chain links TRBV5-1 to TRBJ2-2; TCRdb's assignment of TRBD2 cannot be checked, as there is no DNA. The CDR3 extends over 18 amino acids. The germline V gene has CDR1 SGHRS and CDR2 YFSETQ. The CDR3 region is CASSSTAGGGSNTGELFF.

This chain uses TRBV3-1 with TRBJ2-3; TCRdb names TRBD2, which stays unverified in the absence of DNA. Germline V gene lookup returns CDR1 LGHDT and CDR2 YNNKEL (reference sequence). CDR3 length equals 18 residues. The CDR3: CASSQGLAGVYSTDTQYF.

The chain has TRBV12-3 or TRBV12-4 and TRBJ1-5; TCRdb gives TRBD1 as the D gene, but with no DNA this cannot be confirmed. The CDR3 is 14 residues long. CDR3 region: CASSPTGGGQPQHF.

The genes are TRBV7-3 and TRBJ2-7; lacking DNA, the TRBD2 call made by TCRdb goes unchecked. Germline CDR1 SGHTA, CDR2 FQGTGA. The CDR3 sequence is 15 residues long. CDR3 loop: CASSIGLAGPNEQYF.

The chain employs TRBV10-3 and TRBJ2-1. Germline V gene sequence: CDR1 ENHRY, CDR2 SYGVKD. CDR3 length: 14 amino acids. CDR3 protein: CAISESQFYNEQFF.

This clonotype is classed as medium-sized by frequency. This sequence joins TRBV12-3 or TRBV12-4 and TRBJ2-1; TCRdb indicates TRBD2, and absent DNA this call remains unverified. The length of the CDR3 is 16 residues. The CDR3 is CASTFSTGTFYNEQFF.

The V gene is TRBV7-8, the J gene TRBJ1-2. There are 15 residues in the CDR3. Germline V gives CDR1 SGHVS, CDR2 FQNEAQ. CDR3 amino acids: CASSLAGRTNYGYTF.

The chain joins TRBV3-1 to TRBJ2-1. The CDR3 spans 14 residues. The germline V gene encodes CDR1 LGHDT and CDR2 YNNKEL (reference sequence). CDR3 region: CASSQDGAYNEQFF.

The chain is built from TRBV4-1 and TRBJ2-1; TCRdb gives TRBD2 as the D gene, but with no DNA this cannot be confirmed. The V gene's germline CDR1 is MGHRA and CDR2 YSYEKL. This CDR3 region has 14 residues. The CDR3 spells CASSQVRRDNEQFF.

The genes are TRBV7-9 and TRBJ1-6. This CDR3 region has 15 residues. Germline-derived CDR1 and CDR2 are SEHNR and FQNEAQ (reference sequence). The CDR3 sequence is CASSLANTYNSPLHF.

This chain uses TRBV12-3 or TRBV12-4 with TRBJ2-2; TCRdb gives TRBD2 as the D gene, but with no DNA this cannot be confirmed. The CDR3 runs to 12 residues. This CDR3 reads CASRRDTGELFF.

V gene TRBV7-8 combines with J gene TRBJ2-4. From germline, CDR1 is SGHVS and CDR2 FQNEAQ. The CDR3 has 17 residues. CDR3 sequence: CASSLARAAFAKNIQYF.

V and J are TRBV20-1 and TRBJ2-3. Germline V CDR1 and CDR2: DFQATT, SNEGSKA (reference sequence). The CDR3 runs 13 residues. CDR3 sequence: CSARFYVTDTQYF.

This chain links TRBV7-2 with TRBJ2-3; the D call from TCRdb, TRBD1, cannot be confirmed without DNA. The CDR3 totals 13 residues. Germline lookup yields CDR1 SGHTA and CDR2 FQGNSA. The chain's CDR3 is CASSQRQRDTQYF.

The chain uses TRBV3-1 and TRBJ2-7. The CDR3 covers 11 residues. Per germline, CDR1 LGHDT and CDR2 YNNKEL (reference sequence). The CDR3 region is CASSQGSEQYF.